Sequencing of this TCR beta chain was carried out in a study of T cells after yellow fever vaccination. Study-wide background: In the case of low-cell-number fractions, SMART-Seq v4 Ultra Low Input was used for preparation. Overall study findings and caveats: Re-detected after boosting: most primary clones, almost 98% of CD4 and over 80% of CD8.

5'RACE template switching produced TCR cDNA carrying a universal primer site and UMIs. A single record per CDR3 protein comes from TCRdb applying MiXCR to the 5' RACE reads. The sample has some 390,000 distinct CDR3 sequences, around 20% seen once. The germline V and J ends were trimmed by 6 bases and 7 bases, with 11 bases remaining between them. This CDR3 is built from 12 residues. On this clonotype: Its matching antigen is unknown.

The V and J genes are TRBV12-3 or TRBV12-4 and TRBJ2-3, with a possible D match to TRBD1 (6 bases). The source was PBMCs, collected before the yellow fever booster vaccination. The sequence was obtained from a man aged 18 to 29 who received the YFV17D yellow fever vaccine. The CDR3 here is CASSPQGYTQYF. CDR3 bases: TGTGCCAGCAGCCCACAGGGTTATACGCAGTATTTT.